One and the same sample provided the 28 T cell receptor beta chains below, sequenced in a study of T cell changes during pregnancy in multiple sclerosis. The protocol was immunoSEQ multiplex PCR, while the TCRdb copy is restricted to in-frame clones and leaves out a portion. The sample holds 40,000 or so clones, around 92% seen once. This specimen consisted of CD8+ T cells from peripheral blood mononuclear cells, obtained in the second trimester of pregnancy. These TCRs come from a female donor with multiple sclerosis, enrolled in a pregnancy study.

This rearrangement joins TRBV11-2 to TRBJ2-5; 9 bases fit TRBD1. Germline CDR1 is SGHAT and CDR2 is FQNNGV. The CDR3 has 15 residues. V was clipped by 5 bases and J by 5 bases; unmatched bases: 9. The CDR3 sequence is CASSPRDRVGETQYF. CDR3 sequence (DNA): TGTGCCAGCAGCCCCCGGGACAGGGTTGGGGAGACCCAGTACTTC.

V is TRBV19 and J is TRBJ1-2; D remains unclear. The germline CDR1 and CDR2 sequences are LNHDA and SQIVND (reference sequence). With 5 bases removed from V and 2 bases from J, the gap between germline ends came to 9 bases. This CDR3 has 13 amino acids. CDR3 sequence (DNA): TGTGCCAGTAGTCCCTCCTTGAACTATGGCTACACCTTC. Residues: CASSPSLNYGYTF.

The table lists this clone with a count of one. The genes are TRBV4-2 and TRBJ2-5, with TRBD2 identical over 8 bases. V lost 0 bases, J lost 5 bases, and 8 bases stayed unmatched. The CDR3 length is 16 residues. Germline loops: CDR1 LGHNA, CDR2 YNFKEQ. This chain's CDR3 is CASSQDFAGGLETQYF. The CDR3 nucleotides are TGTGCCAGCAGCCAAGATTTCGCGGGGGGCCTGGAGACCCAGTACTTC.

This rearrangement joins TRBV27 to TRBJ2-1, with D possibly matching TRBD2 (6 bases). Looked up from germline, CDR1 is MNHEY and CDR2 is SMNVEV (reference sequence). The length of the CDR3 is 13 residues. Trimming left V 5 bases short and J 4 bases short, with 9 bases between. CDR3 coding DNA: TGTGCCAGCAGTCCCCGGGAGTACAATGAGCAGTTCTTC. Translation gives CASSPREYNEQFF.

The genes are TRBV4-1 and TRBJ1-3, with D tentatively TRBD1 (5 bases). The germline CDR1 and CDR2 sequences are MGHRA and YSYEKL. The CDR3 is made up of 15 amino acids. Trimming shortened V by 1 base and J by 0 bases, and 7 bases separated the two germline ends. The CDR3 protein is CASSQATGSGNTIYF. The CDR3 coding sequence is TGCGCCAGCAGCCAAGCCACAGGCTCTGGAAACACCATATATTTT.

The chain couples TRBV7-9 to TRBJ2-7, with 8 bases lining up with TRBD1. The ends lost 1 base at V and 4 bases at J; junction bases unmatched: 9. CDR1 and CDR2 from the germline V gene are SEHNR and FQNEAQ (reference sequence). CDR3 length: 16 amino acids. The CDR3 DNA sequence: TGTGCCAGCAGCTTAGAAGGGGACAGGTCACGATACGAGCAGTACTTC. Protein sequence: CASSLEGDRSRYEQYF.

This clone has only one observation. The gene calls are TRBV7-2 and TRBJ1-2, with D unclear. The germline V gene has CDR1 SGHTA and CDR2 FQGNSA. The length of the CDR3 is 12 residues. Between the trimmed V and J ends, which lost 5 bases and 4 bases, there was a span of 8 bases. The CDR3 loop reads CASSEGFYGYTF. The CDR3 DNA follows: TGTGCCAGCAGCGAGGGCTTCTATGGCTACACCTTC.

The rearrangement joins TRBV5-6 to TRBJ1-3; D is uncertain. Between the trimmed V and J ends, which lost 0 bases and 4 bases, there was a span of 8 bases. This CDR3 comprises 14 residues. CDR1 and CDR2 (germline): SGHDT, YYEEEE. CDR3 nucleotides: TGTGCCAGCAGCTTGGACCCGGGAGGAAACACCATATATTTT. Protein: CASSLDPGGNTIYF.

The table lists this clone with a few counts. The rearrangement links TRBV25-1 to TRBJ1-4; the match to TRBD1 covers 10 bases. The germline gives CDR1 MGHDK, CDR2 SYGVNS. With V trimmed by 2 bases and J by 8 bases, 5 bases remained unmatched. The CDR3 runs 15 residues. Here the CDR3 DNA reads TGTGCCAGCAGTGAAGGGACAGGGGAGACGGAAAAACTGTTTTTT. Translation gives CASSEGTGETEKLFF.

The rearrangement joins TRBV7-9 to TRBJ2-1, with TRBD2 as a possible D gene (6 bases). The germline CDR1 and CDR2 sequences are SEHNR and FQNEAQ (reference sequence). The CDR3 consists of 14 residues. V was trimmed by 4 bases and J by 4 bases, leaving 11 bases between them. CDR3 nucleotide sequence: TGTGCCAGCAGCTCGAGCGGGCCTTACAATGAGCAGTTCTTC. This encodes CASSSSGPYNEQFF.

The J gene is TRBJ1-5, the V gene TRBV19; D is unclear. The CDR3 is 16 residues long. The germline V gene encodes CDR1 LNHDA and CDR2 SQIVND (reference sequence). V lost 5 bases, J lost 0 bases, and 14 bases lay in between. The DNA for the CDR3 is TGTGCCAGTAGTTTTACCCCGGGAGATAGCAATCAGCCCCAGCATTTT. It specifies CASSFTPGDSNQPQHF.

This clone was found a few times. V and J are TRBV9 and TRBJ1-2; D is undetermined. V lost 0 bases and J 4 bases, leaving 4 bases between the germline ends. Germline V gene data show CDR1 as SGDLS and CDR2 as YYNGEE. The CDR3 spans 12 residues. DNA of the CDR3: TGTGCCAGCAGCGTAGACAGCTATGGCTACACCTTC. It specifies CASSVDSYGYTF.

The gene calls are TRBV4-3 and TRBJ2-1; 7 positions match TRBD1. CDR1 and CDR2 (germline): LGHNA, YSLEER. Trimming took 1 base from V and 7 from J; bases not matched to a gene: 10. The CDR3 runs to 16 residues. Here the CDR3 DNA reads TGCGCCAGCAGCCAAGGAATTGGGACAGTCTCTAATGAGCAGTTCTTC. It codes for CASSQGIGTVSNEQFF.

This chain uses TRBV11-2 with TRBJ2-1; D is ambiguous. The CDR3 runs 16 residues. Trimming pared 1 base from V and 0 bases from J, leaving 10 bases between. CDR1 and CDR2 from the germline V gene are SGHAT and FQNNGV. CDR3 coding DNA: TGTGCCAGCAGCTTAGCCGCTCCTAGCTCCTACAATGAGCAGTTCTTC. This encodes CASSLAAPSSYNEQFF.

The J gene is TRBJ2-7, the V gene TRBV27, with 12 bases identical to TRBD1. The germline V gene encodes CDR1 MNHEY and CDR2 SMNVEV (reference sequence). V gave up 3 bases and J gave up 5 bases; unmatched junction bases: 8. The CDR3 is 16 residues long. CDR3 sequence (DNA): TGTGCCAGCAGTTTCCTAACCGGGACAGGGGGCAACGAGCAGTACTTC. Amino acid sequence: CASSFLTGTGGNEQYF.

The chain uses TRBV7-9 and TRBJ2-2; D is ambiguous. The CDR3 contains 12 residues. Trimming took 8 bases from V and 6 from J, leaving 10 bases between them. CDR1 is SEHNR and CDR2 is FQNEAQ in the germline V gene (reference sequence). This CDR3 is CASSPSAGELFF. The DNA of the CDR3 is TGTGCCAGCTCCCCCAGCGCCGGGGAGCTGTTTTTT.

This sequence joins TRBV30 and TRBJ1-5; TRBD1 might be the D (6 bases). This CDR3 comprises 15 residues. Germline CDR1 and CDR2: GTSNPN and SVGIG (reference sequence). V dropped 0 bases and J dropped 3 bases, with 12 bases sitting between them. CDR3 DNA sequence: TGTGCCTGGAGTGTATTGGGGGCTTACAATCAGCCCCAGCATTTT. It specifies CAWSVLGAYNQPQHF.

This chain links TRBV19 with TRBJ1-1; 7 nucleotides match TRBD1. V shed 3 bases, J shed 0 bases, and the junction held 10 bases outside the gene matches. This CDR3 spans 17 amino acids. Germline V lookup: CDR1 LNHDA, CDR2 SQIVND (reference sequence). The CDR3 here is CASSIPGDSRMNTEAFF. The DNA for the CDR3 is TGTGCCAGTAGTATCCCCGGGGACAGCCGAATGAACACTGAAGCTTTCTTT.

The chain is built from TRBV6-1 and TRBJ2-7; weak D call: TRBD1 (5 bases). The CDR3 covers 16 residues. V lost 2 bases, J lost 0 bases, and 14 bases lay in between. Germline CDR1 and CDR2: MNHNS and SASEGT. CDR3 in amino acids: CASSESGYTSSYEQYF. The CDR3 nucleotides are TGTGCCAGCAGTGAATCAGGGTACACGAGCTCCTACGAGCAGTACTTC.

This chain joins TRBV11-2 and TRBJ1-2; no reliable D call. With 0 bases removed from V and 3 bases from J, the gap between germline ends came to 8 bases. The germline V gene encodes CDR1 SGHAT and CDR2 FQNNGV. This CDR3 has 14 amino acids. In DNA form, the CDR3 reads TGTGCCAGCAGCTTAGAATGGGGAGACTATGGCTACACCTTC. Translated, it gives CASSLEWGDYGYTF.

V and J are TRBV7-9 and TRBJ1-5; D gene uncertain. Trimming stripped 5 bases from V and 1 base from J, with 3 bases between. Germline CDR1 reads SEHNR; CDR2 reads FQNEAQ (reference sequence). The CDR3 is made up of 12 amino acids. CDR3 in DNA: TGTGCCAGCAGCCTGAGCAATCAGCCCCAGCATTTT. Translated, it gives CASSLSNQPQHF.

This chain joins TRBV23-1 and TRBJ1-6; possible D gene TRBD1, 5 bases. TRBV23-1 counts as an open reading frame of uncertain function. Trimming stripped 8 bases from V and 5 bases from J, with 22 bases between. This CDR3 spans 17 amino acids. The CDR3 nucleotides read TGCGCCAGCCCGGGAGACAGCAAAGCCTTAGATAATTCACCCCTCCACTTT. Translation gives CASPGDSKALDNSPLHF.

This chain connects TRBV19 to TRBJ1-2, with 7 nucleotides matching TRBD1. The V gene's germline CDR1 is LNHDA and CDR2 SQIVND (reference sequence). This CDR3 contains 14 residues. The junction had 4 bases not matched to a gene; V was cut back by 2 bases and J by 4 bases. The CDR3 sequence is CASSIRGLSYGYTF. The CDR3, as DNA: TGTGCCAGTAGTATAAGGGGGCTGAGCTATGGCTACACCTTC. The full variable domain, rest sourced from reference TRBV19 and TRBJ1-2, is DGGITQSPKYLFRKEGQNVTLSCEQNLNHDAMYWYRQDPGQGLRLIYYSQIVNDFQKGDIAEGYSVSREKKESFPLTVTSAQKNPTAFYLCASSIRGLSYGYTFGSGTRLTVV.

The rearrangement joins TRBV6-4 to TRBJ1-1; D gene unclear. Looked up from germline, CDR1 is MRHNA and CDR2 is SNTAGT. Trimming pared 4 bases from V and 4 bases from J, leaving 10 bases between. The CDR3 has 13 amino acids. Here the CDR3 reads CASSVGRSTEAFF. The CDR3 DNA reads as TGTGCCAGCAGTGTGGGGAGAAGCACTGAAGCTTTCTTT.

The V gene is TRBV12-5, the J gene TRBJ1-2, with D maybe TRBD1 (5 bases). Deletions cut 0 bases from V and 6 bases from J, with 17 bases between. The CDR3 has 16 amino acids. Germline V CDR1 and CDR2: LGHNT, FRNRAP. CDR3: CASGLVPGSLTHGYTF. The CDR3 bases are TGTGCTAGTGGTTTGGTACCAGGGTCCCTCACCCATGGCTACACCTTC.

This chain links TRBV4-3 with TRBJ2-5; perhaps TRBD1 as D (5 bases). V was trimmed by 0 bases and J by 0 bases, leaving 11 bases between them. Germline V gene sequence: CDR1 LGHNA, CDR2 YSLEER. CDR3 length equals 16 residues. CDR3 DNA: TGCGCCAGCAGCCAAGACTCCGTGACAGACCAAGAGACCCAGTACTTC. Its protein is CASSQDSVTDQETQYF.

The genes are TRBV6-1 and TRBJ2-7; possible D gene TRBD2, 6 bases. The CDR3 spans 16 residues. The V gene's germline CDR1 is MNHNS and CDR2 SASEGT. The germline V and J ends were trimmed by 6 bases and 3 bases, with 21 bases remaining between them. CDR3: CASRERPSEEGYEQYF. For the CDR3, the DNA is TGTGCCAGCAGGGAACGACCATCGGAGGAGGGCTACGAGCAGTACTTC.

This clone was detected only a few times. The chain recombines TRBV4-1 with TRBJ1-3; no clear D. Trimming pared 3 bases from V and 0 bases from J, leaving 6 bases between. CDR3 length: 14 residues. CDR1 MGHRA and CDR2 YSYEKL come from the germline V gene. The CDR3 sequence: CASSHQDSGNTIYF. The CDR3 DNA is TGCGCCAGCAGCCACCAGGACTCTGGAAACACCATATATTTT.